This T cell receptor beta chain was sequenced during a study of cytomegalovirus exposure and HLA in healthy donors (dated by TCRdb to between 2016 and 2019). Study-wide context: According to an earlier analysis of a few hundred of the donors, some 180 million T cells yielded roughly 110 million unique TCR beta sequences and 276 Gb of sequence data. Across around 400 genotyped donors of the cohort, an average of roughly 250,000 unique TCR beta nucleotide sequences per donor were sequenced, and around 19% of those sequences were non-productive. Donor age, sex, ethnicity and CMV serostatus were compiled together with the repertoire data. An early release that covered some 630 HLA-typed donors contained 250 to 350 gigabases of sequencing data and tens of millions of unique TCR sequences. A handful of DR-DQ haplotypes were handled as single units for association and clustering because linkage in the cohort was strong. The study combined high-throughput TCR immunosequencing, statistical association of individual TCRs with disease status, and machine learning to predict cytomegalovirus infection status. Rather than drawing on any new phenotypic data, the later analysis identified candidate immune exposures from TCR beta sequences and the way those sequences occurred across donors. The study profiled the T cell repertoires of around 700 subjects by immunosequencing and related them to cytomegalovirus serostatus. The aim of the study was to test whether cataloging public T cell receptors could identify signatures of past pathogen exposure. Every repertoire in the discovery cohort had been generated on one and the same sequencing platform. Of the approximately 400 genotyped donors, approximately 81% were placed in the genetic ancestry cluster associated with self-reported Caucasian donors. A later genetic analysis took genome-wide SNP genotypes for about 55% of the 666 donors and used that subset as a discovery cohort. HLA typing covered class I and class II loci at four-digit resolution. Besides the first cohort of 550 to 750 subjects, a separate validation cohort made up of roughly 120 different subjects was used. A later analysis re-analyzed previously published TCR beta repertoires from several hundred donors and added high-resolution HLA genotyping to study TCR occurrence patterns. Typing coverage differed by locus: A, B, C, DRB1 and DQB1 were typed in about 620-640 donors, DQA1 in approximately 520, DPA1 in some 600, and DPB1 in just under 490. An earlier analysis of several hundred of the donors applied high-throughput TCR beta sequencing to assess whether each TCR beta V gene segment acted as functional or pseudogenic.

Receptor libraries were prepared by the immunoSEQ multiplex PCR assay. For the multiplex PCR, a mixture combining 60 forward primers for TCR Vbeta segments and 13 reverse primers for TCR Jbeta segments was used. A multiplex PCR assay on genomic DNA amplified the CDR3 region of rearranged TCR beta genes. On the Illumina HiSeq System, the amplified TCR beta libraries were sequenced as 87-base-pair reads. The source study handled its data this way. A later analysis counted about 82 million unique TCR beta chains across the 666 repertoires, and around 9.9 million of these chains were shared by at least two donors. Raw reads were error-corrected and collapsed into unique sequences by a nearest-neighbor algorithm in which closely related sequences were merged to remove PCR and sequencing errors. To assign V, D and J gene segments, CDR3 sequences were aligned to IMGT reference sequences. For a sequence to be retained, a match of at least six nucleotides was required to both a V gene segment and a J gene segment. Rearrangements were classified as productive when the CDR3 lacked stop codons and remained in frame with V and J, and all other rearrangements were classified as non-productive. CDR3 was defined by IMGT convention, running from the second conserved V-encoded cysteine to the conserved J-encoded phenylalanine. Sequences without an unambiguous match to a single V gene segment were excluded from the earlier analysis of about 600 of the donors. An earlier analysis of 550 to 650 of the donors classified V segments as functional when productive rearrangements were above 56.7% and as segregating when the standard deviation between donors was above 5%. A statistical classification framework was developed to diagnose cytomegalovirus status using the catalog of TCR beta chain sequences. In a later analysis, TCR nucleotide sequences were compared against IMGT/GENE-DB human TR gene sequences so that V and J genes could be assigned. The TCRdist pipeline was used in a later analysis to assign CDR3 sequences and most-parsimonious VDJ recombination scenarios. In a later analysis, each TCR beta chain was defined by its CDR3 amino acid sequence together with its V-gene family, and reads lacking a unique V-gene family were excluded. To address suspected cross-contamination and a sequencing artifact, a later analysis removed several hundred highly shared, low-generation-probability nucleotide sequences. A later analysis calculated a clonal expansion index for each public chain from normalized within-repertoire ranks of inferred template counts. In a later analysis, generation probabilities were computed using a VDJ recombination model fitted to out-of-frame rearrangements, and the results were checked against IGoR. A later analysis scored TCR-TCR, TCR-HLA and TCR-CMV co-occurrence with hypergeometric tests, applying a repertoire-size bias correction to TCR pairs. In a later analysis, false discovery rates were estimated by permuting HLA or CMV assignments 20 times. A later analysis grouped co-occurring TCRs with DBSCAN, adding TCRdist sequence similarity when clustering within HLA-allele-positive subsets. Co-occurrence clustering excluded repertoires with fewer than 30,000 or more than 120,000 public chains, plus five with anomalous nucleotide sharing. TCRdb took this table from immuneACCESS and kept in-frame rearrangements with V and J called. Such tables lack part of the clones; where checked against another copy, unresolved V genes explain under half of the gap, and the rest is unexplained. V, J and clone size are taken as reported in that table, and D and trimming were inferred from the DNA itself. The sample table shows about 110,000 clones, and about 76% are seen once. The top ten clonotypes cover roughly 2% of the sample.

As to this clone: Its cognate antigen has yet to be identified. It has no much larger one-base neighbor in the sample; base qualities were not kept.

The cohort was made up of approximately 670 healthy bone marrow donors. All cohort members were sampled while nominally healthy, although unrecorded immune exposures were likely present. The donor was CMV seronegative and was included in the group of 352 seronegative cohort members. Every donor gave a peripheral blood sample, and the peripheral blood mononuclear cells from that sample were used for TCR beta sequencing. Genomic DNA extraction from the blood cell samples was performed with the Qiagen DNeasy Blood Extraction Kit. The V and J ends are trimmed by 2 bases and 8 bases, leaving 10 bases between them. From cysteine to phenylalanine, the CDR3 is 13 amino acids long. Here the CDR3 DNA is all that survives: 39 bases in frame from base 1. Reading the germline V gene gives CDR1 MNHEY and CDR2 SVGAGI. Overall results and qualifications from the work: Because the 87-base-pair reads could not distinguish some IMGT-functional V segments, including TRBV6-2 and TRBV6-3, those segments were excluded. When HLA alleles, especially DR and DQ, strongly co-occurred, TCR associations were difficult to assign to individual alleles. Because counts were too low, some 17 rarely observed V segments, including chromosome 9 orphons, were left out of the earlier analysis of 587 of the donors. A later analysis found that TCR association rates varied across HLA loci, with DRB1 alleles showing the most associated TCRs and HLA-C alleles the fewest. Broadly in line with IMGT annotations, most TCR beta V segments showed up in productive rearrangements about 90% or about 30% of the time in an earlier analysis of a few hundred of the donors. A further reported finding was that TCR beta sequences accurately predicted the HLA-A and HLA-B alleles for most subjects in the first cohort. In this cohort, only TCR beta chains were sequenced, and detectable features were limited by the absence of alpha or paired-chain data. Presence/absence analyses assumed roughly uniform sequencing depth across donors, an assumption that may not hold. Compared with equally common non-associated chains, HLA-associated TCR beta chains in a later analysis were more clonally expanded and had lower generation probabilities. A total of roughly 160 TCR beta chains were listed by the study as associated with cytomegalovirus. In vitro tests confirmed that a few of the cytomegalovirus-associated TCR beta chains recognize cytomegalovirus antigens. For the cohort, immune exposure information was limited to CMV serostatus. A group of highly shared sequence variants was considered likely to be a technical artifact of the sequencing pipeline. It was suggested by the authors that the approach could potentially be generalized to other disease states and immunological phenotypes. A later analysis associated about 17,000 TCR beta sequences with specific HLA alleles at a false discovery rate of 0.05. Several of the top co-occurrence clusters appeared to be linked to parvovirus B19, influenza, CMV and Epstein-Barr virus, according to a later analysis. The classifier was reported to diagnose cytomegalovirus status with high specificity and sensitivity in both the original and validation cohorts. Because HLA typing was missing for some donors at each locus, association tests included only the typed subset. Linkage disequilibrium might explain the correlated functional status among segregating V segments, but an unknown experimental factor could not be ruled out. A later genetic analysis associated a missense DCLRE1C variant with V-gene and J-gene trimming of TCR beta chains, and an independent cohort replicated the association. In a later genetic analysis, fewer N-insertions in productive TCRs were reported among donors in an Asian-associated ancestry cluster than the approximately 630-donor mean. Most TCR sequences were observed very rarely across donors, whereas some public TCRs were present in many individuals. A later analysis found that most CMV-associated TCR beta chains appeared HLA-restricted, with HLA associations seemingly driven largely by CMV exposure.

This receptor was taken from a woman in her 30s in good health and CMV-seronegative. Here the chain combines TRBV6-5 and TRBJ2-1; a tentative D call is TRBD2 (6 bases match). The sequencing input was PBMCs. The CDR3 here reads CASSYVWGDEQFF. The sequenced DNA: TGTGCCAGCAGTTACGTGTGGGGGGATGAGCAGTTCTTC.